This is a list of T cell receptor beta chains from one sample in a study of cytomegalovirus exposure and HLA in healthy donors. Sequencing was performed with immunoSEQ multiplex PCR; in TCRdb, only in-frame clones are kept and a portion is missing. Of tens of thousands of clones in the sample, about 70% were seen once. The sequencing input was PBMCs. The receptors here all came from a male donor in good health and CMV-seropositive. Both conserved end residues are part of each CDR3. Fields, in order: V gene, J gene, clone size, D gene, CDR3 protein, CDR3 DNA. A D gene is named only where the DNA matches it firmly. Some rows mark clone size as missing; the rest say once, few, many or name a class of expanded clone.

V gene: TRBV5-1; J gene: TRBJ2-5; clone size: NA; D gene: TRBD2; CDR3 protein: CASSFGGGGEETQYF; CDR3 DNA: TGCGCCAGCAGCTTCGGCGGGGGAGGAGAGGAGACCCAGTACTTC
V gene: TRBV10-3; J gene: TRBJ1-5; clone size: NA; D gene: NA; CDR3 protein: CAISEGGQINQPQHF; CDR3 DNA: TGTGCCATCAGTGAGGGTGGTCAGATCAATCAGCCCCAGCATTTT
V gene: TRBV6-5; J gene: TRBJ2-7; clone size: NA; D gene: NA; CDR3 protein: CASSYSRGSYEQYF; CDR3 DNA: TGTGCCAGCAGTTACTCGCGGGGCTCCTACGAGCAGTACTTC
V gene: TRBV7-2; J gene: TRBJ2-1; clone size: NA; D gene: NA; CDR3 protein: CASSASFPRSSYNEQFF; CDR3 DNA: TGTGCCAGCAGCGCCAGCTTCCCGCGGTCCTCCTACAATGAGCAGTTCTTC
V gene: TRBV5-6; J gene: TRBJ1-1; clone size: NA; D gene: NA; CDR3 protein: CASSLAGEATEAFF; CDR3 DNA: TGTGCCAGCAGCTTGGCAGGGGAAGCCACTGAAGCTTTCTTT
V gene: TRBV19; J gene: TRBJ1-4; clone size: NA; D gene: NA; CDR3 protein: CASTTGRGTNEKLFF; CDR3 DNA: TGTGCCAGTACTACCGGGAGGGGAACTAATGAAAAACTGTTTTTT
V gene: TRBV5-6; J gene: TRBJ1-3; clone size: NA; D gene: NA; CDR3 protein: CASSYVQAGSGNTIYF; CDR3 DNA: TGTGCCAGCAGCTACGTTCAGGCGGGATCTGGAAACACCATATATTTT
V gene: TRBV7-9; J gene: TRBJ2-3; clone size: once; D gene: NA; CDR3 protein: CASSSSGRSTQYF; CDR3 DNA: TGTGCCAGCAGCTCCTCAGGGAGGAGTACGCAGTATTTT
V gene: TRBV15; J gene: TRBJ1-6; clone size: few; D gene: TRBD1; CDR3 protein: CATSRGPPGTGYSPLHF; CDR3 DNA: TGTGCCACCAGCAGAGGACCCCCCGGGACAGGGTATTCACCCCTCCACTTT
V gene: TRBV5-4; J gene: TRBJ2-7; clone size: NA; D gene: TRBD2; CDR3 protein: CASSGVAGMPPYEQYF; CDR3 DNA: TGTGCCAGCAGCGGCGTAGCGGGAATGCCCCCCTACGAGCAGTACTTC
V gene: TRBV5-1; J gene: TRBJ2-7; clone size: NA; D gene: TRBD2; CDR3 protein: CASTPLGGGTYEQYF; CDR3 DNA: TGCGCCAGCACCCCCCTCGGGGGGGGTACCTACGAGCAGTACTTC
V gene: TRBV6-4; J gene: TRBJ2-1; clone size: NA; D gene: NA; CDR3 protein: CASSDSWARRVNEQFF; CDR3 DNA: TGTGCCAGCAGTGACTCCTGGGCTCGCAGAGTCAATGAGCAGTTCTTC
V gene: TRBV5-1; J gene: TRBJ2-5; clone size: NA; D gene: TRBD2; CDR3 protein: CASSLFSGEETQYF; CDR3 DNA: TGCGCCAGCAGCTTGTTTAGCGGGGAAGAGACCCAGTACTTC
V gene: TRBV6-6; J gene: TRBJ2-1; clone size: once; D gene: NA; CDR3 protein: CASSSDYFNNEQFF; CDR3 DNA: TGTGCCAGCAGCTCGGACTATTTCAACAATGAGCAGTTCTTC
V gene: TRBV7-8; J gene: TRBJ1-2; clone size: NA; D gene: TRBD1; CDR3 protein: CASTGQLGYGYTF; CDR3 DNA: TGTGCCAGCACGGGACAGCTGGGCTATGGCTACACCTTC
V gene: TRBV7-3; J gene: TRBJ2-1; clone size: NA; D gene: TRBD2; CDR3 protein: CASRTSGGAHNEQFF; CDR3 DNA: TGTGCCAGCCGAACTAGCGGGGGGGCCCACAATGAGCAGTTCTTC
V gene: TRBV5-4; J gene: TRBJ2-7; clone size: once; D gene: NA; CDR3 protein: CASSSGLAYEQYF; CDR3 DNA: TGTGCCAGCAGCTCGGGACTTGCCTACGAGCAGTACTTC
V gene: TRBV2; J gene: TRBJ2-1; clone size: few; D gene: TRBD2; CDR3 protein: CASRGVAGEFEQFF; CDR3 DNA: TGTGCCAGCAGAGGGGTAGCGGGAGAGTTTGAGCAGTTCTTC
V gene: TRBV15; J gene: TRBJ1-4; clone size: NA; D gene: NA; CDR3 protein: CATSRGFLQGFANEKLFF; CDR3 DNA: TGTGCCACCAGCAGGGGCTTCCTCCAGGGGTTTGCTAATGAAAAACTGTTTTTT
V gene: TRBV14; J gene: TRBJ1-6; clone size: NA; D gene: TRBD1; CDR3 protein: CASSQGDRGYTSPLHF; CDR3 DNA: TGTGCCAGCAGCCAAGGAGACAGGGGCTATACTTCACCCCTCCACTTT
V gene: TRBV12-5; J gene: TRBJ1-2; clone size: NA; D gene: NA; CDR3 protein: CASGTTEGRNYGYTF; CDR3 DNA: TGTGCTAGTGGCACGACCGAGGGGAGGAACTATGGCTACACCTTC
V gene: TRBV28; J gene: TRBJ1-1; clone size: NA; D gene: NA; CDR3 protein: CASSRHTTEAFF; CDR3 DNA: TGTGCCAGCAGCAGACACACCACTGAAGCTTTCTTT
V gene: TRBV5-8; J gene: TRBJ1-2; clone size: NA; D gene: NA; CDR3 protein: CASSLGQDSGYTF; CDR3 DNA: TGTGCCAGCAGCTTGGGACAGGACAGTGGCTACACCTTC
V gene: TRBV30; J gene: TRBJ2-7; clone size: NA; D gene: TRBD1; CDR3 protein: CAWSPTRDREYF; CDR3 DNA: TGTGCCTGGAGTCCCACCCGGGACAGGGAATACTTC
V gene: TRBV9; J gene: TRBJ1-2; clone size: NA; D gene: NA; CDR3 protein: CASDIDGYTF; CDR3 DNA: TGTGCCAGCGACATTGATGGCTACACCTTC
V gene: TRBV7-9; J gene: TRBJ2-7; clone size: once; D gene: TRBD1; CDR3 protein: CASSSRDRGDEQYF; CDR3 DNA: TGTGCCAGCAGCTCCCGGGACAGGGGAGACGAGCAGTACTTC
V gene: TRBV4-2; J gene: TRBJ2-3; clone size: once; D gene: NA; CDR3 protein: CASSQGDKPGDTQYF; CDR3 DNA: TGTGCCAGCAGCCAAGGGGACAAACCTGGAGATACGCAGTATTTT
V gene: TRBV4-1; J gene: TRBJ2-7; clone size: NA; D gene: TRBD2; CDR3 protein: CASSQSEAGLLYEQYF; CDR3 DNA: TGCGCCAGCAGCCAATCGGAAGCGGGACTACTCTACGAGCAGTACTTC
V gene: TRBV6-5; J gene: TRBJ2-1; clone size: NA; D gene: NA; CDR3 protein: CASSYGGAGEQFF; CDR3 DNA: TGTGCCAGCAGTTACGGCGGCGCTGGTGAGCAGTTCTTC
V gene: TRBV7-9; J gene: TRBJ2-7; clone size: NA; D gene: TRBD2; CDR3 protein: CASSQGLAGGPDEQYF; CDR3 DNA: TGTGCCAGCAGCCAGGGACTAGCGGGAGGGCCGGACGAGCAGTACTTC
V gene: TRBV28; J gene: TRBJ2-7; clone size: once; D gene: TRBD2; CDR3 protein: CASSIPSKREGSHEQYF; CDR3 DNA: TGTGCCAGCAGTATACCCTCGAAGCGGGAGGGATCCCACGAGCAGTACTTC
V gene: TRBV28; J gene: TRBJ1-4; clone size: NA; D gene: NA; CDR3 protein: CASVYTGRGFSEKLFF; CDR3 DNA: TGTGCCAGCGTTTATACGGGGAGGGGCTTTAGTGAAAAACTGTTTTTT
V gene: TRBV6-6; J gene: TRBJ1-5; clone size: few; D gene: NA; CDR3 protein: CASSRGQGYQPQHF; CDR3 DNA: TGTGCCAGCAGCCGTGGGCAGGGGTACCAGCCCCAGCATTTT
V gene: TRBV28; J gene: TRBJ1-1; clone size: NA; D gene: TRBD1; CDR3 protein: CASSSGTGVGTEAFF; CDR3 DNA: TGTGCCAGCAGTTCGGGGACAGGGGTCGGCACTGAAGCTTTCTTT
V gene: TRBV4-1; J gene: TRBJ2-7; clone size: NA; D gene: TRBD2; CDR3 protein: CASSQAPGTSGSYEQYF; CDR3 DNA: TGCGCCAGCAGCCAAGCCCCCGGGACTAGCGGATCCTACGAGCAGTACTTC
V gene: TRBV4-3; J gene: TRBJ1-1; clone size: NA; D gene: NA; CDR3 protein: CASSQEGGGNTEAFF; CDR3 DNA: TGCGCCAGCAGCCAAGAAGGGGGGGGTAACACTGAAGCTTTCTTT
V gene: TRBV19; J gene: TRBJ1-1; clone size: NA; D gene: NA; CDR3 protein: CASNAGTMNTEAFF; CDR3 DNA: TGTGCCAGTAACGCGGGAACCATGAACACTGAAGCTTTCTTT
V gene: TRBV15; J gene: TRBJ2-7; clone size: NA; D gene: TRBD2; CDR3 protein: CATSRAAGGSYEQYF; CDR3 DNA: TGTGCCACCAGCAGAGCTGCGGGGGGGTCCTACGAGCAGTACTTC
V gene: TRBV7-2; J gene: TRBJ1-1; clone size: NA; D gene: NA; CDR3 protein: CASRQGLNTEAFF; CDR3 DNA: TGTGCCAGCCGCCAGGGGTTGAACACTGAAGCTTTCTTT
V gene: TRBV10-1; J gene: TRBJ1-1; clone size: few; D gene: NA; CDR3 protein: CASSRGGDTEAFF; CDR3 DNA: TGCGCCAGCAGTCGGGGGGGAGACACTGAAGCTTTCTTT
V gene: TRBV7-9; J gene: TRBJ2-5; clone size: few; D gene: NA; CDR3 protein: CASSQGGGRVETQYF; CDR3 DNA: TGTGCCAGCAGCCAAGGAGGGGGCAGGGTGGAGACCCAGTACTTC
V gene: TRBV9; J gene: TRBJ2-1; clone size: NA; D gene: TRBD2; CDR3 protein: CASSEGLAGALAAYNEQFF; CDR3 DNA: TGTGCCAGCAGCGAGGGGCTAGCGGGGGCCCTAGCTGCCTACAATGAGCAGTTCTTC
V gene: TRBV5-1; J gene: TRBJ2-6; clone size: once; D gene: TRBD2; CDR3 protein: CASSLTLAGGRSGANVLTF; CDR3 DNA: TGCGCCAGCAGCTTGACGCTAGCGGGGGGTCGATCTGGGGCCAACGTCCTGACTTTC
V gene: TRBV6-9; J gene: TRBJ2-3; clone size: NA; D gene: NA; CDR3 protein: CASRLINRAPRSTDTQYF; CDR3 DNA: TGTGCCAGCAGGCTAATAAACAGGGCTCCAAGAAGCACAGATACGCAGTATTTT
V gene: TRBV7-3; J gene: TRBJ1-1; clone size: NA; D gene: TRBD1; CDR3 protein: CASSLGTVTEAFF; CDR3 DNA: TGTGCCAGCAGCTTAGGGACAGTCACTGAAGCTTTCTTT
V gene: TRBV5-6; J gene: TRBJ2-1; clone size: NA; D gene: TRBD2; CDR3 protein: CASSLAASGAYNEQFF; CDR3 DNA: TGTGCCAGCAGCTTGGCGGCTAGCGGAGCTTACAATGAGCAGTTCTTC
V gene: TRBV7-9; J gene: TRBJ2-7; clone size: NA; D gene: TRBD2; CDR3 protein: CASSQSSLAGTTYEQYF; CDR3 DNA: TGTGCCAGCAGCCAAAGTTCACTAGCGGGTACTACCTACGAGCAGTACTTC
V gene: TRBV19; J gene: TRBJ1-2; clone size: NA; D gene: NA; CDR3 protein: CASKGVQTSSTNYGYTF; CDR3 DNA: TGTGCCAGTAAAGGGGTGCAGACTAGTAGTACTAACTATGGCTACACCTTC
V gene: TRBV4-2; J gene: TRBJ2-1; clone size: NA; D gene: NA; CDR3 protein: CASSQGRATDNEQFF; CDR3 DNA: TGTGCCAGCAGCCAAGGCCGCGCCACCGACAATGAGCAGTTCTTC
V gene: TRBV5-1; J gene: TRBJ2-3; clone size: NA; D gene: TRBD1; CDR3 protein: CASSLGQGASGTQYF; CDR3 DNA: TGCGCCAGCAGCTTGGGACAGGGGGCGTCGGGTACGCAGTATTTT
V gene: TRBV7-9; J gene: TRBJ2-2; clone size: NA; D gene: NA; CDR3 protein: CSSSLGTTTGELFF; CDR3 DNA: TGTTCCAGCAGCTTAGGGACAACCACCGGGGAGCTGTTTTTT
V gene: TRBV18; J gene: TRBJ2-7; clone size: few; D gene: NA; CDR3 protein: CASSSEYEQYF; CDR3 DNA: TGTGCCAGCTCATCCGAGTACGAGCAGTACTTC
V gene: TRBV13; J gene: TRBJ2-5; clone size: few; D gene: TRBD2; CDR3 protein: CASSLGLAGGQETQYF; CDR3 DNA: TGTGCCAGCAGCTTAGGACTAGCGGGAGGACAAGAGACCCAGTACTTC
V gene: TRBV7-3; J gene: TRBJ2-3; clone size: NA; D gene: TRBD2; CDR3 protein: CASSSGLAGGIGDTQYF; CDR3 DNA: TGTGCCAGCAGCTCGGGACTAGCGGGGGGAATTGGAGATACGCAGTATTTT
V gene: TRBV5-1; J gene: TRBJ1-5; clone size: few; D gene: NA; CDR3 protein: CASSLGWGDQPQHF; CDR3 DNA: TGCGCCAGCAGCTTGGGATGGGGGGATCAGCCCCAGCATTTT
V gene: TRBV9; J gene: TRBJ2-5; clone size: NA; D gene: NA; CDR3 protein: CASTKGLASETQYF; CDR3 DNA: TGTGCCAGCACCAAAGGCCTAGCCTCCGAGACCCAGTACTTC
V gene: TRBV5-1; J gene: TRBJ1-2; clone size: NA; D gene: TRBD1; CDR3 protein: CASSFLTGGATGYTF; CDR3 DNA: TGCGCCAGCAGCTTCTTGACAGGGGGCGCAACCGGCTACACCTTC